Given below is one T cell receptor (beta chain) in context. The antigen remains unidentified. The source of the sample is a study of cytomegalovirus exposure and HLA in healthy donors. The overall study: Most donors, more than 80% of over 300 genotyped, fell in the Caucasian-associated ancestry cluster. Points from the study as a whole: CMV serostatus was the only immune exposure information that was available.

PCR used 60 Vbeta primers and 13 Jbeta primers. Sequencing used immunoSEQ multiplex PCR; TCRdb keeps in-frame clones, though not all of them. The table lists 220,000 or so clones, roughly 70% of them singletons, with 1.5% to 2% in the top ten. This TCR was recovered from a woman in her twenties or thirties in good health and CMV-seronegative. The sequenced material came from PBMCs.

The CDR3 bases are TGTGCCAGCAGCCCGGTGACTAGCGTGAGCACAGATACGCAGTATTTT. This encodes CASSPVTSVSTDTQYF. V gene TRBV9 combines with J gene TRBJ2-3; TRBD2 agrees at 8 bases. The J segment lost 0 bases and the V segment lost 4 bases, leaving 7 bases of the junction unmatched. CDR1 and CDR2 from the germline V gene are SGDLS and YYNGEE. This CDR3 has 16 amino acids.